The 25 T cell receptor beta chains in this list originate from one sample, sequenced in a study of CD8 T cells in ankylosing spondylitis. One entry per CDR3 protein, called by TCRdb with MiXCR from the 5' RACE reads. The sample holds some 340,000 distinct CDR3 sequences, about 15% seen once. Material: blood, either unsorted or a sorted T cell fraction (not recorded which). The receptors derive from a male donor with ankylosing spondylitis or in good health (not recorded which).

This clonotype was seen at least ten times. V is TRBV7-2 and J is TRBJ1-4, with TRBD1 matching 8 bases. The CDR3 has 16 residues. The V gene's germline CDR1 is SGHTA and CDR2 FQGNSA. Trimming removed 5 bases from V and 7 bases from J; junction bases left unmatched: 12. The CDR3 is CASSPNGQGASEKLFF. The DNA for the CDR3 is TGTGCCAGCAGCCCAAATGGTCAGGGGGCGAGTGAAAAACTGTTTTTT.

This clonotype was detected a few times. This chain links TRBV7-6 with TRBJ2-3; TRBD2 aligns across 10 bases. Germline-derived CDR1 and CDR2 are SGHVS and FNYEAQ. This CDR3 has 18 amino acids. With V trimmed by 5 bases and J by 0 bases, 11 bases remained unmatched. CDR3: CASSRIPLAGESTDTQYF. The CDR3 DNA follows: TGTGCCAGCAGCCGAATACCGCTAGCGGGAGAAAGCACAGATACGCAGTATTTT. The full variable domain, rest sourced from reference TRBV7-6 and TRBJ2-3, is GAGVSQSPRYKVTKRGQDVALRCDPISGHVSLYWYRQALGQGPEFLTYFNYEAQQDKSGLPNDRFSAERPEGSISTLTIQRTEQRDSAMYRCASSRIPLAGESTDTQYFGPGTRLTVL.

This clonotype was detected only a few times. The chain joins TRBV6-1 to TRBJ2-1; 15 nucleotides agree with TRBD2. The CDR3 has 15 residues. Germline CDR1 MNHNS, CDR2 SASEGT. The trim removed 4 bases at V and 9 bases at J, leaving 4 bases unmatched. CDR3 sequence: CASSGTSGRASEQFF. The CDR3 DNA follows: TGTGCCAGCAGTGGGACTAGCGGGAGGGCCTCTGAGCAGTTCTTC.

This clonotype appeared a few times. V gene TRBV5-1 combines with J gene TRBJ2-2, with 12 bases that match TRBD2. After removal of 4 bases from V and 5 bases from J, the junction contained 12 bases not matched to a gene. CDR3 length: 18 amino acids. Per germline, CDR1 SGHRS and CDR2 YFSETQ. The CDR3 is CASSRITSGRSGTGELFF. The CDR3 DNA is TGCGCCAGCAGCCGGATCACTAGCGGGAGGAGTGGAACCGGGGAGCTGTTTTTT.

The J gene is TRBJ1-1, the V gene TRBV2; D remains unclear. Looked up from germline, CDR1 is SNHLY and CDR2 is FYNNEI. This CDR3 has 15 amino acids. Trimming cost V 6 bases and J 6 bases, with 20 bases left between them. The chain's CDR3 is CASSPEPGRRAEAFF. The CDR3 coding sequence is TGTGCCAGCAGCCCGGAACCGGGGAGGAGGGCTGAAGCTTTCTTT.

In this sample, this clonotype turned up a few times. The chain uses TRBV3-1 and TRBJ2-2; D perhaps matches TRBD1 (7 bases). Per the germline V gene, CDR1 is LGHDT and CDR2 is YNNKEL (reference sequence). V dropped 4 bases and J dropped 5 bases, with 17 bases sitting between them. The CDR3 loop spans 16 amino acids. CDR3: CASSRPKQGRTGELFF. The CDR3 nucleotides are TGTGCCAGCAGCCGACCGAAACAGGGGAGGACCGGGGAGCTGTTTTTT.

At least ten counts were recorded for this clonotype. This chain joins TRBV27 and TRBJ2-3; 12 bases agree with TRBD2. Looked up from germline, CDR1 is MNHEY and CDR2 is SMNVEV (reference sequence). The CDR3 length is 15 residues. Losses at the gene ends were 8 bases for V and 4 bases for J; bases not matched to a gene: 7. CDR3 sequence (DNA): TGTGCCAGCCGATTACTAGCGGGAGGTTCAGATACGCAGTATTTT. Translation: CASRLLAGGSDTQYF.

The chain is built from TRBV5-5 and TRBJ2-7; a weak D match, TRBD2 (5 bases). Germline V gives CDR1 SGHKS, CDR2 YYEKEE (reference sequence). CDR3 length: 14 residues. V shed 0 bases and J shed 6 bases, with 13 bases lying between them. In DNA form, the CDR3 reads TGTGCCAGCAGCTTGGAGGTCGGGATCTCCGAGCAGTACTTC. Its translation: CASSLEVGISEQYF.

This chain links TRBV5-4 with TRBJ2-1, with 9 bases lining up with TRBD2. Germline lookup yields CDR1 SGHNT and CDR2 YYREEE (reference sequence). CDR3 length equals 16 residues. J gave up 8 bases and V 0 bases, and 9 bases lay outside the gene matches. The CDR3 reads CASSLVIAGVGDEQFF. For the CDR3, the DNA is TGTGCCAGCAGCTTGGTGATAGCGGGAGTGGGCGATGAGCAGTTCTTC.

The chain joins TRBV11-1 to TRBJ2-1; 9 bases fit TRBD2. Trimming cost V 1 base and J 5 bases; bases outside gene matches: 6. Germline CDR1 SGHAT, CDR2 FQDESV (reference sequence). The CDR3 covers 16 residues. CDR3 amino acids: CASSLGVTSGDNEQFF. DNA for the CDR3: TGTGCCAGCAGCTTAGGTGTGACTAGCGGAGACAATGAGCAGTTCTTC.

The J gene is TRBJ1-4, the V gene TRBV6-1, with 9 bases fitting TRBD1. The germline CDR1 and CDR2 sequences are MNHNS and SASEGT. V was clipped by 7 bases and J by 8 bases; unmatched bases: 8. This CDR3 contains 14 residues. The CDR3 is CASNLDRGREKLFF. As DNA, the CDR3 is TGTGCCAGCAACCTGGACAGGGGAAGGGAAAAACTGTTTTTT.

This clonotype was recorded a few times. The chain links TRBV5-1 to TRBJ2-2; D possibly corresponds to TRBD1 (5 bases). The germline V gene has CDR1 SGHRS and CDR2 YFSETQ. The CDR3 loop spans 16 amino acids. Trimming stripped 0 bases from V and 6 bases from J, with 15 bases between. CDR3 nucleotide sequence: TGCGCCAGCAGCTTGGCCAAGGGGCCCCACGCCGGGGAGCTGTTTTTT. This codes for CASSLAKGPHAGELFF.

This chain links TRBV5-6 with TRBJ2-3; the match to TRBD1 covers 10 bases. CDR1 is SGHDT and CDR2 is YYEEEE in the germline V gene. V was pared by 1 base and J by 6 bases, with 5 bases of the junction left unmatched. The CDR3 extends over 15 amino acids. The CDR3 nucleotides read TGTGCCAGCAGCTTGCCCGGGGGACAGGGGGATACGCAGTATTTT. Translation: CASSLPGGQGDTQYF.

This clonotype was picked up one time. The rearrangement links TRBV20-1 to TRBJ2-1; D is uncertain. This CDR3 spans 15 amino acids. The ends were cut back, 0 bases at V and 1 base at J, with 10 bases in the middle. Germline V gives CDR1 DFQATT, CDR2 SNEGSKA (reference sequence). CDR3 region: CSARDRQVSYNEQFF. DNA for the CDR3: TGCAGTGCTAGAGATCGGCAGGTATCCTACAATGAGCAGTTCTTC.

This clonotype was seen ten or more times. V gene TRBV12-3 or TRBV12-4 combines with J gene TRBJ1-5; TRBD1 agrees at 7 bases. The CDR3 is made up of 16 amino acids. The junction had 9 bases not matched to a gene; V was cut back by 7 bases and J by 0 bases. CDR3 DNA sequence: TGTGCCAGCAAACGTACAGGGGCGATTAGCAATCAGCCCCAGCATTTT. This encodes CASKRTGAISNQPQHF.

This clonotype was observed at least ten times. The gene calls are TRBV5-1 and TRBJ2-5; TRBD1 matches 9 bases. This CDR3 comprises 14 residues. Per germline, CDR1 SGHRS and CDR2 YFSETQ. After removal of 2 bases from V and 4 bases from J, the junction contained 3 bases not matched to a gene. The CDR3 region is CASSLTGQGETQYF. DNA of the CDR3: TGCGCCAGCAGCTTAACGGGACAGGGAGAGACCCAGTACTTC.

As regards this clonotype: Compared with germline, one end of the junction differs, possibly owing to a read error. This chain uses TRBV2 with TRBJ2-1; TRBD2 aligns across 10 bases. The CDR3 consists of 15 residues. Germline lookup yields CDR1 SNHLY and CDR2 FYNNEI. DNA for the CDR3: TGTGCCAGCAGTGAAGGGCTAGCGGGGGCCGGGCGTAAGCTCTTC. Translation: CASSEGLAGAGRKLF.

This clonotype was counted a few times. The rearrangement uses TRBV12-3 or TRBV12-4 and TRBJ2-7, with D perhaps matching TRBD1 or TRBD2 (6 bases each). This CDR3 contains 15 residues. Trimming removed 11 bases at V and 6 bases at J, with 26 bases between. The CDR3 sequence: CASTLGAGSGAEQYF. CDR3 coding DNA: TGTGCCTCCACCCTGGGGGCCGGGAGTGGGGCCGAGCAGTACTTC.

This clonotype was seen a handful of times. The chain employs TRBV6-1 and TRBJ2-3; 8 bases match TRBD2. This CDR3 region has 16 residues. The germline CDR1 and CDR2 sequences are MNHNS and SASEGT. Germline trimming cut 4 bases from V and 4 bases from J; bases unmatched to any gene: 10. CDR3 sequence reads: CASSARSGSRADTQYF. In nucleotides, the CDR3 is TGTGCCAGCAGTGCTCGAAGCGGGAGTCGAGCAGATACGCAGTATTTT.

Only a few counts were recorded for this clonotype. The chain employs TRBV6-8 and TRBJ2-1; no clear D. In germline, CDR1 is MNHGY, CDR2 SAAAGT. The CDR3 sequence is 14 residues long. Trimming stripped 9 bases from V and 7 bases from J, with 19 bases between. CDR3 protein: CASTPEKGSNEQFF. For the CDR3, the DNA is TGTGCCAGTACTCCTGAAAAGGGTAGTAATGAGCAGTTCTTC.

This clonotype was seen a few times. In DNA form, the CDR3 reads TGTGCCAGCAGCCAAGGCCCAACAGGGGGCTGGCTGAACACTGAAGCTTTCTTT. Amino acids: CASSQGPTGGWLNTEAFF. The rearrangement links TRBV4-2 to TRBJ1-1; TRBD1 agrees at 9 bases. The CDR3 extends over 18 amino acids. Germline V gene lookup returns CDR1 LGHNA and CDR2 YNFKEQ. J was trimmed by 0 bases and V by 1 base; bases with no gene match: 9.

This clonotype has just a few counts. The chain couples TRBV2 to TRBJ2-3; no firm D call. Germline V CDR1 and CDR2: SNHLY, FYNNEI. The germline V and J ends were trimmed by 4 bases and 6 bases, with 11 bases remaining between them. The CDR3 is 13 amino acids. The CDR3 sequence is CASSGRFVDTQYF. CDR3 coding DNA: TGTGCCAGCAGTGGACGTTTTGTCGATACGCAGTATTTT.

The chain is built from TRBV3-1 and TRBJ2-1, with 14 bases lining up with TRBD2. Trimming removed 5 bases from V and 15 bases from J; junction bases left unmatched: 6. Germline V CDR1 and CDR2: LGHDT, YNNKEL (reference sequence). The CDR3 is made up of 13 amino acids. The CDR3 region is CASSWGLAGVSFF. In nucleotides, the CDR3 is TGTGCCAGCAGCTGGGGACTAGCGGGGGTTTCGTTCTTC.

This clonotype was seen at least ten times. The chain combines TRBV29-1 with TRBJ2-7, with 9 bases fitting TRBD2. The V segment lost 3 bases and the J segment 6 bases; nucleotides outside the gene matches: 9. CDR3 length: 14 amino acids. CDR1 is SQVTM, CDR2 ANQGSEA, per germline. In nucleotides, the CDR3 is TGCAGCGTTGAGTTTGGTAGCGGGAGCTCCGAGCAGTACTTC. It specifies CSVEFGSGSSEQYF.

This clonotype was recorded a few times. The rearrangement joins TRBV6-5 to TRBJ2-3; no definite D call. This CDR3 comprises 13 residues. The germline V gene has CDR1 MNHEY and CDR2 SVGAGI. The V end was cut by 5 bases, the J end by 0 bases, with 6 bases between. This CDR3 reads CASSTDSTDTQYF. CDR3 DNA sequence: TGTGCCAGCAGTACCGACAGCACAGATACGCAGTATTTT.